These T cell receptor beta chains were read from a single sample in a study of early T cells in non-severe SARS-CoV-2 infection. TCRdb reprocessed the 5' RACE reads with MiXCR, giving one entry per CDR3 protein. This table has tens of thousands of distinct CDR3 sequences, less than 20% appearing once. Sequenced input: whole blood. These receptors were obtained from an adult who was a healthcare worker with PCR-confirmed SARS-CoV-2 infection or an uninfected control (not recorded which). Each CDR3 is given with its conserved first and last residue.

TRBV6-6,TRBJ2-3,CAAGGGTDTQYF
TRBV7-2,TRBJ1-5,CASSNGQPGNQPQHF
TRBV12-3/TRBV12-4,TRBJ1-5,CASSYYGLNQPQHF
TRBV6-1,TRBJ2-3,CASSQTGGFWTDTQYF
TRBV27,TRBJ1-2,CASSSLGRGILMDYGYTF
TRBV9,TRBJ2-1,CASSVGLAGYNEQFF
TRBV10-3,TRBJ2-3,CAISGGQGTDTQYF
TRBV9,TRBJ2-5,CASSEGLAGVSRETQYF
TRBV29-1,TRBJ2-1,CSVEDLGEQFF
TRBV20-1,TRBJ2-3,CSGTGVPGRLTDTQYF
TRBV6-5,TRBJ2-2,CASSAIKTATGELFF
TRBV20-1,TRBJ2-1,CSAIAGSIFYNEQFF
TRBV4-3,TRBJ2-1,CASSQDRSRSNEQFF
TRBV28,TRBJ2-3,CASRESNRRTDTQYF
TRBV2,TRBJ1-2,CASSESGRGDGYTF
TRBV6-2/TRBV6-3,TRBJ1-2,CASSYSISNNGYTF
TRBV2,TRBJ1-5,CASTRTGGSNQPQHF
TRBV12-3/TRBV12-4,TRBJ2-5,CASSSHRDRQETQYF
TRBV6-2/TRBV6-3,TRBJ1-1,CASSYRRGKPTTEAFF
TRBV12-3/TRBV12-4,TRBJ1-5,CASSLTSNQPQHF
TRBV14,TRBJ2-1,CASSQASTAIANEQFF
TRBV7-6,TRBJ2-3,CASSLLSGGTTDTQYF